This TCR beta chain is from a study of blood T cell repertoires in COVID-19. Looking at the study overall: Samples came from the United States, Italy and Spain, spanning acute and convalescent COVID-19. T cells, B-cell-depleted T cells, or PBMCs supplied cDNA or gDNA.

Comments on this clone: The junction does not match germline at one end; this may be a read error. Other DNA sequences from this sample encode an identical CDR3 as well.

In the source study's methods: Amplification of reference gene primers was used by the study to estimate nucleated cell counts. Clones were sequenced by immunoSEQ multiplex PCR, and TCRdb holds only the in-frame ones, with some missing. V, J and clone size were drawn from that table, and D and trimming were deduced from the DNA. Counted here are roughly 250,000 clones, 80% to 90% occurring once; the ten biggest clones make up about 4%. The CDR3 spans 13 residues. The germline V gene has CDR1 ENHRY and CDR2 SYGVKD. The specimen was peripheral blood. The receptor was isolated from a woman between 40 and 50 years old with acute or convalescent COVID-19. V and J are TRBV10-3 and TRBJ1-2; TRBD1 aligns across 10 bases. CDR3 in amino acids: CAISGTGDYGYTF. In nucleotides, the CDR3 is TGTGCCATATCCGGGACAGGGGACTATGGGTACACCTTC.